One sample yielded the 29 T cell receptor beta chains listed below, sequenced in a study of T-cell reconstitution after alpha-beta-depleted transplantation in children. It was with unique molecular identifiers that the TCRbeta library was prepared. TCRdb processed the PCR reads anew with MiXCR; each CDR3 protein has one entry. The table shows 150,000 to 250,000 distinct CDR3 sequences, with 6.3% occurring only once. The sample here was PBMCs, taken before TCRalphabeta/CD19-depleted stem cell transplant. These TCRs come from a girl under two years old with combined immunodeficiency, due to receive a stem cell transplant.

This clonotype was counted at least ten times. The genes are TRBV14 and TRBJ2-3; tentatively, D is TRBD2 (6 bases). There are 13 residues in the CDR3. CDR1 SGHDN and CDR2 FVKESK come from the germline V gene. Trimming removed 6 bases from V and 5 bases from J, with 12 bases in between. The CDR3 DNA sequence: TGTGCCAGCAGGATAAGGGGAGGAGATACGCAGTATTTT. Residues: CASRIRGGDTQYF. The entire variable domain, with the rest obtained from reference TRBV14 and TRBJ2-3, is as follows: EAGVTQFPSHSVIEKGQTVTLRCDPISGHDNLYWYRRVMGKEIKFLLHFVKESKQDESGMPNNRFLAERTGGTYSTLKVQPAELEDSGVYFCASRIRGGDTQYFGPGTRLTVL.

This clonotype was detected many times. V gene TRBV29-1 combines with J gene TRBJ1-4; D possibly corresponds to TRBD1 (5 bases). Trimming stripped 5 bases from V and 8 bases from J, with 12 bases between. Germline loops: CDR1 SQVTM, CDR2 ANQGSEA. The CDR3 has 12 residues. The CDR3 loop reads CSVHTQGEKLFF. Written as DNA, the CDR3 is TGCAGCGTTCATACTCAGGGAGAAAAACTGTTTTTT. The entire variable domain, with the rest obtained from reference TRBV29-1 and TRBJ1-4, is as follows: SAVISQKPSRDICQRGTSLTIQCQVDSQVTMMFWYRQQPGQSLTLIATANQGSEATYESGFVIDKFPISRPNLTFSTLTVSNMSPEDSSIYLCSVHTQGEKLFFGSGTQLSVL.

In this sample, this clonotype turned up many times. The CDR3 DNA reads TGTGCCAGCAGCCAAGTGTTGGGGGAAGGGCAAGAGACCCAGTACTTC. Its protein product is CASSQVLGEGQETQYF. The rearrangement joins TRBV4-2 to TRBJ2-5; D is perhaps TRBD1 or TRBD2 (5 bases each). CDR3 length: 16 amino acids. V lost 1 base and J 2 bases, leaving 14 bases between the germline ends. Germline CDR1 reads LGHNA; CDR2 reads YNFKEQ.

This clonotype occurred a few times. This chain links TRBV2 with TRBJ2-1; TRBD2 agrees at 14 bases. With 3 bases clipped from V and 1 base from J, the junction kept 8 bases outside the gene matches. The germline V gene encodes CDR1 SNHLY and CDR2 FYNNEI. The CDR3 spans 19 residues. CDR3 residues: CASSEGGLAGVLSYNEQFF. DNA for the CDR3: TGTGCCAGCAGTGAGGGGGGACTAGCGGGAGTACTGTCCTACAATGAGCAGTTCTTC. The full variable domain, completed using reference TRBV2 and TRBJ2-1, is EPEVTQTPSHQVTQMGQEVILRCVPISNHLYFYWYRQILGQKVEFLVSFYNNEISEKSEIFDDQFSVERPDGSNFTLKIRSTKLEDSAMYFCASSEGGLAGVLSYNEQFFGPGTRLTVL.

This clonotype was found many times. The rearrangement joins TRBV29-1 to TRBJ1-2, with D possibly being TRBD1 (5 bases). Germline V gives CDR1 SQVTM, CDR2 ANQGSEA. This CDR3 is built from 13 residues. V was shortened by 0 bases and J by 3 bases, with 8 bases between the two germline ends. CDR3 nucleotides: TGCAGCGTTGAAGATATCAGGGACTATGGCTACACCTTC. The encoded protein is CSVEDIRDYGYTF.

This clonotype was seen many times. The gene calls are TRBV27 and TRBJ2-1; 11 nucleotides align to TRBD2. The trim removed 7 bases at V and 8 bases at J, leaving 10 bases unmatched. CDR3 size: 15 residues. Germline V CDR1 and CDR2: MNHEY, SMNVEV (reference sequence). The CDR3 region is CASMIIAGGPYEQFF. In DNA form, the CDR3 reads TGTGCCAGCATGATAATAGCGGGAGGGCCCTATGAGCAGTTCTTC.

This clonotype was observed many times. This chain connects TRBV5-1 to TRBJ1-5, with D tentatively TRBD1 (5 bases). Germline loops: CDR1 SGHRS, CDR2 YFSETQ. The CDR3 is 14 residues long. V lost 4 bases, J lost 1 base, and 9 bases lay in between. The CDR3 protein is CASSLRDSNQPQHF. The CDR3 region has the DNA TGCGCCAGCAGCCTGCGGGACAGCAATCAGCCCCAGCATTTT.

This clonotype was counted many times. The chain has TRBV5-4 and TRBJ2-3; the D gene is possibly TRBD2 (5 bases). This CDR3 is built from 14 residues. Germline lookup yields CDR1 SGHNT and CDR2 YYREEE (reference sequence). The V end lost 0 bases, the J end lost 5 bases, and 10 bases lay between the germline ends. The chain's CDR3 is CASSLAQREDTQYF. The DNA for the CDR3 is TGTGCCAGCAGCTTGGCTCAGAGGGAAGATACGCAGTATTTT.

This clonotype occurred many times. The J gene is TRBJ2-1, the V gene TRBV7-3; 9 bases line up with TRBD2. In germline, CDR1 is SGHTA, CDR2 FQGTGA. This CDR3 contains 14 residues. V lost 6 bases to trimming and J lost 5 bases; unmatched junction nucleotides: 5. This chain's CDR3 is CASRPGLADNEQFF. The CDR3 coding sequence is TGTGCCAGCAGACCGGGACTAGCAGACAATGAGCAGTTCTTC.

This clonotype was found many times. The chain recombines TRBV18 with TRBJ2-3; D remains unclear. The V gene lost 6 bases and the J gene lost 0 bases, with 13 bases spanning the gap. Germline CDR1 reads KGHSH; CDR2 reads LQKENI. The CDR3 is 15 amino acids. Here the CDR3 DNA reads TGTGCCAGCTCCAGCAGCCCACCTAGCACAGATACGCAGTATTTT. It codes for CASSSSPPSTDTQYF.

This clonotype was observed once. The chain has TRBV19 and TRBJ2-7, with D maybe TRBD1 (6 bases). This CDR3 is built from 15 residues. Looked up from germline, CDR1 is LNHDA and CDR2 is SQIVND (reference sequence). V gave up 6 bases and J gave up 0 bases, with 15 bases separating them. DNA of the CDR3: TGTGCCAGTAGACACCGGGACACCGACTCCTACGAGCAGTACTTC. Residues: CASRHRDTDSYEQYF.

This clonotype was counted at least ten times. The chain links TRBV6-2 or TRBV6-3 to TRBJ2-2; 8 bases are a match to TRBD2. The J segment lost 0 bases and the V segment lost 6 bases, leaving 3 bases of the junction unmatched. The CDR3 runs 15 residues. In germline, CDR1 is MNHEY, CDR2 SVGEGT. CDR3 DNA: TGTGCCAGCAGCTTACTAGCGGCGAACACCGGGGAGCTGTTTTTT. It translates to CASSLLAANTGELFF.

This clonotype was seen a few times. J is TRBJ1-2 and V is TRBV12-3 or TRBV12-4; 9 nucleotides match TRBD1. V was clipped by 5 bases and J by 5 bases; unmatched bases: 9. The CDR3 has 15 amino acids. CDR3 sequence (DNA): TGTGCCAGCAGTCCCTCCGGGACAGGGTCATATGGCTACACCTTC. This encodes CASSPSGTGSYGYTF.

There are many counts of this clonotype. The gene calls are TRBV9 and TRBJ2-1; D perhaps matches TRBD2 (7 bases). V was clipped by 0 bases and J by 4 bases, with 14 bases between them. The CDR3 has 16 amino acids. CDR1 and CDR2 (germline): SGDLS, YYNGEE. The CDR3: CASSVVRGGPYNEQFF. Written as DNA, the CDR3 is TGTGCCAGCAGCGTAGTTAGGGGGGGGCCATACAATGAGCAGTTCTTC.

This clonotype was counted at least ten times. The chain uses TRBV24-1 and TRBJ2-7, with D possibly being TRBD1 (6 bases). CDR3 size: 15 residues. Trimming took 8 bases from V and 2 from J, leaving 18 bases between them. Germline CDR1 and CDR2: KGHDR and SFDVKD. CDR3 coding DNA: TGTGCCACCACCAATGGACAGTCGCCTACCTACGAGCAGTACTTC. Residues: CATTNGQSPTYEQYF.

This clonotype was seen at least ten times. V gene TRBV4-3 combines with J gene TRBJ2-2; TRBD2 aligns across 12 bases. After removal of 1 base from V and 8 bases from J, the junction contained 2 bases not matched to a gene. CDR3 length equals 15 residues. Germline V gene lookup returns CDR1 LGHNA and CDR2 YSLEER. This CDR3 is CASSQGTSGKGELFF. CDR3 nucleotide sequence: TGCGCCAGCAGCCAAGGGACTAGCGGGAAAGGGGAGCTGTTTTTT.

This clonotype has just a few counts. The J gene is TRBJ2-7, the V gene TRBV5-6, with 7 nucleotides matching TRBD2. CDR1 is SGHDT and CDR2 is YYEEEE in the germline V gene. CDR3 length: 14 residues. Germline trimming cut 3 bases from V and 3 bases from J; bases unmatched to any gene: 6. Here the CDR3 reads CASSYGTNNYEQYF. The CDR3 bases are TGTGCCAGCAGCTACGGGACTAATAACTACGAGCAGTACTTC.

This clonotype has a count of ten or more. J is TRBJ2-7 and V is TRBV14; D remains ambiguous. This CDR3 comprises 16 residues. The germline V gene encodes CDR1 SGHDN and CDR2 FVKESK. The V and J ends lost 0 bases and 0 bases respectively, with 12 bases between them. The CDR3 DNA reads TGTGCCAGCAGCCAAGATCCAGGCGAGAGCTCCTACGAGCAGTACTTC. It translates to CASSQDPGESSYEQYF.

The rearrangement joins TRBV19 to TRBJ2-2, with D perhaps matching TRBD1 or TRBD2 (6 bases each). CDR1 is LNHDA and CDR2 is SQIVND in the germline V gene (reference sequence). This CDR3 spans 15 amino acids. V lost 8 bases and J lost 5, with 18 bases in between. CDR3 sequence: CASFYGRGLTGELFF. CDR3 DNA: TGTGCCAGTTTTTATGGACGGGGGCTTACCGGGGAGCTGTTTTTT. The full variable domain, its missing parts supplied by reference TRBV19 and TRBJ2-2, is DGGITQSPKYLFRKEGQNVTLSCEQNLNHDAMYWYRQDPGQGLRLIYYSQIVNDFQKGDIAEGYSVSREKKESFPLTVTSAQKNPTAFYLCASFYGRGLTGELFFGEGSRLTVL.

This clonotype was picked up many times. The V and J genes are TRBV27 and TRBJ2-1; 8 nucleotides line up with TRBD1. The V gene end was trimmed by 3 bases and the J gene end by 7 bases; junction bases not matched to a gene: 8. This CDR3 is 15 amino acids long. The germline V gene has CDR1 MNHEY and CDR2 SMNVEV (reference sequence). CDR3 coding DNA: TGTGCCAGCAGTTTTTCAGGGGGCGCAGGGAATGAGCAGTTCTTC. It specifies CASSFSGGAGNEQFF.

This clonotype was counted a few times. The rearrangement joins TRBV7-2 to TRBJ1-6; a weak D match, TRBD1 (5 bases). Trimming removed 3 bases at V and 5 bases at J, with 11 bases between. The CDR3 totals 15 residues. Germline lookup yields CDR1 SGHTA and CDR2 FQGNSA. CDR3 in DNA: TGTGCCAGCAGCTTTATGGGGGGAGATAATTCACCCCTCCACTTT. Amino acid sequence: CASSFMGGDNSPLHF.

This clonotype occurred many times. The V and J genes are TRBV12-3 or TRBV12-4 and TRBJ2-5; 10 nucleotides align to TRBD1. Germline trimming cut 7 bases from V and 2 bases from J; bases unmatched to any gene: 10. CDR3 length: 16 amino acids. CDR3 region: CASNPTGGDGQETQYF. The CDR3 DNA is TGTGCCAGCAATCCGACAGGGGGCGATGGTCAAGAGACCCAGTACTTC.

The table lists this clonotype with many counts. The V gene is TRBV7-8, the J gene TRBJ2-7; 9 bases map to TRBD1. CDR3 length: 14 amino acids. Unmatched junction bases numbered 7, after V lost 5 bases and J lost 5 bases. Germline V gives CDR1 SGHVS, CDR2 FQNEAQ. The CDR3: CASSLYGTGNEQYF. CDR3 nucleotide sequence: TGTGCCAGCAGCCTGTATGGGACAGGGAACGAGCAGTACTTC.

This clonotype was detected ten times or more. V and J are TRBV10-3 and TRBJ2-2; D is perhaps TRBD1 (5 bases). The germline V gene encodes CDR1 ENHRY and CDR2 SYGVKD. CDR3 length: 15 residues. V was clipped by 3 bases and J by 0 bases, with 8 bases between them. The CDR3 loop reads CAISDRQTNTGELFF. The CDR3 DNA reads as TGTGCCATCAGTGACCGACAGACGAACACCGGGGAGCTGTTTTTT.

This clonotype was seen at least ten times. CDR3 sequence (DNA): TGTGCCAGCAGCCAAGATCCAACACTCTATAGCAATCAGCCCCAGCATTTT. Translating gives CASSQDPTLYSNQPQHF. The V and J genes are TRBV4-2 and TRBJ1-5; no firm D call. The germline CDR1 and CDR2 sequences are LGHNA and YNFKEQ. V lost 0 bases to trimming and J lost 0 bases, with 12 bases between them. The CDR3 runs to 17 residues.

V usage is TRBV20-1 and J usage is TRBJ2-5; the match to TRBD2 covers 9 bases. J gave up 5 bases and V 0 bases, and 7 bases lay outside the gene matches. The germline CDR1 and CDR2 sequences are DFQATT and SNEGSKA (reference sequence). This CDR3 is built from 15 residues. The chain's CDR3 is CSARDMVAGVETQYF. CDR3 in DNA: TGCAGTGCTAGAGATATGGTAGCGGGGGTTGAGACCCAGTACTTC.

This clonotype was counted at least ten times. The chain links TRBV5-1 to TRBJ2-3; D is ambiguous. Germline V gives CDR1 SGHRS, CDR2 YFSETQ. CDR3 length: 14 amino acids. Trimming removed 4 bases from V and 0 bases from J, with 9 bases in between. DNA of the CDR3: TGCGCCAGCAGCCCCGGGCCTAGCACAGATACGCAGTATTTT. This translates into CASSPGPSTDTQYF.

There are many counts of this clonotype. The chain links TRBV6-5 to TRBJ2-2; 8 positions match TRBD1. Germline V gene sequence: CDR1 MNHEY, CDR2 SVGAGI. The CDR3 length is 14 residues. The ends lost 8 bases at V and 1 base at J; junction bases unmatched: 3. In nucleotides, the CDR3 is TGTGCCAGCTCCGGGACAGGGAACACCGGGGAGCTGTTTTTT. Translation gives CASSGTGNTGELFF.

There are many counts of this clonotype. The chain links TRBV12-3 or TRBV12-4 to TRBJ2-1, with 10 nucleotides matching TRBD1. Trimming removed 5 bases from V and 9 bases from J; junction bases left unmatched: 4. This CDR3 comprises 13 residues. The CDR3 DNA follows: TGTGCCAGCAGTCCCCGGACAGGGGGTGAGCAGTTCTTC. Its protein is CASSPRTGGEQFF.